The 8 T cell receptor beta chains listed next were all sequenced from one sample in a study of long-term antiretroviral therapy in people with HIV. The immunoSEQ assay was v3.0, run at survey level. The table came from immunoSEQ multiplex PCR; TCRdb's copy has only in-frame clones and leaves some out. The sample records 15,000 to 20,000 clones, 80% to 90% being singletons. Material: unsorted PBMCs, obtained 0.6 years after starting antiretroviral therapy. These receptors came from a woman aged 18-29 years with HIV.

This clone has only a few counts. The DNA for the CDR3 is TGTGCCAGCAGTTTATCAAGGGGTAAAGCTTTCTTT. Protein product: CASSLSRGKAFF. This chain uses TRBV27 with TRBJ1-1; D is perhaps TRBD1 (5 bases). The CDR3 is 12 residues long. Per the germline V gene, CDR1 is MNHEY and CDR2 is SMNVEV (reference sequence). Trimming stripped 0 bases from V and 9 bases from J, with 8 bases between.

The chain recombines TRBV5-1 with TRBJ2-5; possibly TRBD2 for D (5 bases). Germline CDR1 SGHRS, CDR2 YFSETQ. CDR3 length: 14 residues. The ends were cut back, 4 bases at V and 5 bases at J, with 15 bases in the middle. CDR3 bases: TGCGCCAGCAGCCCCGGTTCTAGGGAGGAGACCCAGTACTTC. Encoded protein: CASSPGSREETQYF.

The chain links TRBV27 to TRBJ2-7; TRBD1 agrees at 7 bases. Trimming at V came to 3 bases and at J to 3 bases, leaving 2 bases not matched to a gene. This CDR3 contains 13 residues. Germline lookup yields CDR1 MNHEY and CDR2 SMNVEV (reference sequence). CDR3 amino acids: CASSFRDSYEQYF. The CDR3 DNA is TGTGCCAGCAGTTTCCGGGACAGCTACGAGCAGTACTTC.

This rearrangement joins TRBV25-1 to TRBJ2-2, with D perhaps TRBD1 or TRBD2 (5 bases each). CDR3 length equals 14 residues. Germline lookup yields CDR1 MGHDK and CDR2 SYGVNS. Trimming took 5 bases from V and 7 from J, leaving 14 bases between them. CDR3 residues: CASSPMGRLGELFF. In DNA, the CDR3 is TGTGCCAGCAGTCCTATGGGACGACTCGGGGAGCTGTTTTTT.

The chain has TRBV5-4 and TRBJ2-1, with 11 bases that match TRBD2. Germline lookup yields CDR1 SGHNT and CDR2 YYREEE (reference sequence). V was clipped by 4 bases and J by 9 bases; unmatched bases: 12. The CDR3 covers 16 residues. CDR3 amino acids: CASSLEGGLAEFEQFF. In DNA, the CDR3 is TGTGCCAGCAGCCTCGAGGGGGGACTAGCGGAATTTGAGCAGTTCTTC. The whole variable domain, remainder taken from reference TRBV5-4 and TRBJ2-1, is ETGVTQSPTHLIKTRGQQVTLRCSSQSGHNTVSWYQQALGQGPQFIFQYYREEENGRGNFPPRFSGLQFPNYSSELNVNALELDDSALYLCASSLEGGLAEFEQFFGPGTRLTVL.

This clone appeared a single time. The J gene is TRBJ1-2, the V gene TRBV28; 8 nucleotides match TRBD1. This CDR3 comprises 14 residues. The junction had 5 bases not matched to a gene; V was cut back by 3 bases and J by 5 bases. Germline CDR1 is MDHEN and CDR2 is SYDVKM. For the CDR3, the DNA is TGTGCCAGCAGTTTCGGCCAGGGGGCGTATGGCTACACCTTC. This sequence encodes CASSFGQGAYGYTF.

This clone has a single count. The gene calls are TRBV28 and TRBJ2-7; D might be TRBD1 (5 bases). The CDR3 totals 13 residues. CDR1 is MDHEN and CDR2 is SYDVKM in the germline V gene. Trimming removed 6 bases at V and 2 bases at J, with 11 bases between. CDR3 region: CASRRQFTYEQYF. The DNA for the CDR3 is TGTGCCAGCAGGCGACAGTTTACCTACGAGCAGTACTTC.

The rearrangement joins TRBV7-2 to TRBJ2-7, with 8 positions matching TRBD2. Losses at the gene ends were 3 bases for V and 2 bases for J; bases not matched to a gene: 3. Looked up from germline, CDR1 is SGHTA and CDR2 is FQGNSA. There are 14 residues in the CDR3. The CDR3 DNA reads TGTGCCAGCAGCTTGGGCGGGGGGACCTACGAGCAGTACTTC. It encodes CASSLGGGTYEQYF.